These T cell receptor beta chains were read from a single sample in a study of T cell repertoires in cytomegalovirus infection. TCRdb re-called the reads with MiXCR, one entry per CDR3 protein. Among about 190,000 distinct CDR3 sequences listed, about 28% were seen once. What was sequenced was PBMCs. The source of these receptors is a human donor in good health (CMV status not recorded). Some clones in this sample may be carry-over from other donors' samples. CDR3s include the opening cysteine and the closing phenylalanine or tryptophan. D genes are given only for firm matches. Size is stated for part of the rows, as once, few or many counts, or as a class when the clone is expanded.

size | J | D | V | CDR3 | DNA
few | TRBJ1-4 | NA | TRBV7-9 | CASSSGNNEKLFF | TGTGCCAGCAGTTCGGGGAATAATGAAAAACTGTTTTTT
few | TRBJ1-4 | NA | TRBV29-1 | CSVEVQGWDEKLFF | TGCAGCGTTGAAGTCCAGGGGTGGGATGAAAAACTGTTTTTT
few | TRBJ2-2 | NA | TRBV12-3/TRBV12-4 | CAGGGVNTGELFF | TGTGCCGGCGGCGGGGTGAACACCGGGGAGCTGTTTTTT
few | TRBJ1-5 | NA | TRBV19 | CASSISSRGSEYQPQHF | TGTGCCAGTAGTATATCCAGCCGGGGGTCCGAGTATCAGCCCCAGCATTTT
NA | TRBJ2-5 | NA | TRBV6-5 | CASSSGQPSKETQYF | TGTGCCAGCAGCTCTGGACAGCCCTCGAAGGAGACCCAGTACTTC
NA | TRBJ1-1 | NA | TRBV6-6 | CASSLDSTEAFF | TGTGCCAGCAGTTTAGACTCTACTGAAGCTTTCTTT
NA | TRBJ2-6 | NA | TRBV25-1 | CASSELAGDGANVLTF | TGTGCCAGCAGTGAATTGGCGGGCGACGGGGCCAACGTCCTGACTTTC
NA | TRBJ1-4 | NA | TRBV7-9 | CASSLGRTNEKLFF | TGTGCCAGCAGCTTAGGGCGGACCAATGAAAAACTGTTTTTT
NA | TRBJ2-3 | NA | TRBV7-8 | CASSPQTDTQYF | TGTGCCAGCAGCCCCCAGACAGATACGCAGTATTTT
NA | TRBJ1-4 | TRBD1 | TRBV12-3/TRBV12-4 | CASSRQTGLNEKLFF | TGTGCCAGCAGCCGACAGACAGGGCTAAATGAAAAACTGTTTTTT
once | TRBJ2-3 | TRBD2 | TRBV3-1 | CASSLDWRGSTDTQYF | TGTGCCAGCAGCCTCGATTGGCGGGGGAGCACAGATACGCAGTATTTT
NA | TRBJ1-5 | NA | TRBV29-1 | CSVEGGQKGEPQHF | TGCAGCGTTGAAGGCGGCCAAAAAGGAGAGCCCCAGCATTTT
NA | TRBJ1-1 | NA | TRBV10-2 | CASSESGGGGSEAFF | TGCGCCAGCAGTGAGTCGGGGGGTGGTGGTAGTGAAGCTTTCTTT
many | TRBJ2-1 | NA | TRBV7-2 | CASSLALVPRNEQFF | TGTGCCAGCAGCTTAGCTTTAGTGCCGAGGAATGAGCAGTTCTTC
few | TRBJ1-2 | NA | TRBV6-6 | CASSYDRPYGYTF | TGTGCCAGCAGTTACGACAGGCCCTATGGCTACACCTTC
few | TRBJ1-1 | NA | TRBV6-5 | CASSFARIKDTEAFF | TGTGCCAGCAGCTTCGCGAGGATCAAGGACACTGAAGCTTTCTTT
many | TRBJ1-5 | NA | TRBV7-8 | CASSLYGDSNQPQHF | TGTGCCAGCAGCTTATACGGGGATAGCAATCAGCCCCAGCATTTT
NA | TRBJ1-1 | NA | TRBV20-1 | CSARGPVMGAFF | TGCAGTGCTAGAGGCCCAGTAATGGGAGCTTTCTTT
NA | TRBJ2-1 | TRBD2 | TRBV4-1 | CASSHPGLAGYEQFF | TGCGCCAGCAGCCACCCGGGACTAGCGGGGTATGAGCAGTTCTTC
few | TRBJ2-7 | NA | TRBV6-5 | CASSYSYPGLPGTYEQYF | TGTGCCAGCAGTTACTCGTATCCAGGGCTACCGGGCACCTACGAGCAGTACTTC
many | TRBJ1-2 | TRBD1 | TRBV7-2 | CASSLGAGGQSYGYTF | TGTGCCAGCAGCTTAGGGGCAGGGGGCCAGAGCTATGGCTACACCTTC